Listed below are T cell receptor beta chains from one sample, sequenced in a study of OX40 agonist ivuxolimab in advanced cancers. TCRdb keeps only in-frame clones here, not all; method: immunoSEQ multiplex PCR. The sample lists 65,000 to 80,000 clones, under 90% seen once, with about 0.61% in the top ten. Sequences were derived from CD4+ or CD8+ T cells sorted from blood, sampled in a trial of the OX40 agonist ivuxolimab. Receptor source: an adult with an advanced solid tumor such as melanoma, head and neck, liver or kidney cancer. CDR3s include the opening cysteine and the closing phenylalanine or tryptophan. A D gene is named only where the DNA matches it firmly. A clone size is listed for some rows: how often the clone was seen (once, few, many), or a class if it is expanded.

TRBJ1-4 - TRBV2 TRBD1 TGTGCCAGCGGGACAGGGCCAACTAATGAAAAACTGTTTTTT CASGTGPTNEKLFF
TRBJ1-6 once TRBV19 - TGTGCCAGTAGTTTCACAGGGAACTATAATTCACCCCTCCACTTT CASSFTGNYNSPLHF
TRBJ1-1 few TRBV7-6 - TGTGCCAGCAGCGGGGTGAGGGCGAACACTGAAGCTTTCTTT CASSGVRANTEAFF
TRBJ2-1 - TRBV7-9 TRBD2 TGTGCCAGCAGCCTCGGACTAGCGGGGGGGAACTCCTACAATGAGCAGTTCTTC CASSLGLAGGNSYNEQFF
TRBJ1-2 once TRBV9 - TGTGCCAGCTTTTCAGACGATAACTATGGCTACACCTTC CASFSDDNYGYTF
TRBJ1-5 - TRBV4-2 TRBD1 TGTGCCAGCAGCCGAGCTATTGGGACAGGGTCGGAGCCCCAGCATTTT CASSRAIGTGSEPQHF
TRBJ2-1 - TRBV7-9 TRBD2 TGTGCCAGCAGCACTAGACTAGCCGACAATGAGCAGTTCTTC CASSTRLADNEQFF
TRBJ2-3 - TRBV20-1 - TGCAGTGCTAGAGATCGGCTGGCGCAGTATTTT CSARDRLAQYF
TRBJ2-7 - TRBV4-3 TRBD2 TGCGCCAGCAGCCACAATTTCGGGACTAGCGGGTCCTTCGAGCAGTACTTC CASSHNFGTSGSFEQYF
TRBJ2-7 - TRBV5-1 - TGCGCCAGCAGGCGGCAGGTTAACACCTACGAGCAGTACTTC CASRRQVNTYEQYF
TRBJ1-1 - TRBV19 - TGTGCCAGTAGTCGGGGACGGATGAACACTGAAGCTTTCTTT CASSRGRMNTEAFF
TRBJ1-2 - TRBV19 - TGTGCCAGTAGTATCGACGGACAGTTTAACTATGGCTACACCTTC CASSIDGQFNYGYTF
TRBJ2-2 once TRBV2 TRBD1 TGTGCCAGCAAGGACAGGGGCACCGGGGAGCTGTTTTTT CASKDRGTGELFF
TRBJ2-1 - TRBV19 - TGTGCCAGTAGTATATCTACGGGCTACAATGAGCAGTTCTTC CASSISTGYNEQFF
TRBJ2-2 - TRBV5-1 - TGCGCCAGCAGCTTGCGAACAGGGAACACCGGGGAGCTGTTTTTT CASSLRTGNTGELFF
TRBJ1-2 few TRBV5-6 - TGTGCCAGCAGCTTGGGACAGCAGCTTGTCTATGGCTACACCTTC CASSLGQQLVYGYTF
TRBJ1-5 - TRBV27 - TGTGCCAGCAGTCCCCCCCCTTCAGGGAGGTGTATGTGGCAGCCCCAGCATTTT CASSPPPSGRCMWQPQHF
TRBJ1-6 - TRBV19 - TGTGCCAGTAGCCTGAAACAATTTCGCTCCTATAATTCACCCCTCCACTTT CASSLKQFRSYNSPLHF
TRBJ2-2 - TRBV18 TRBD1 TGTGCCAGCTCACCCGTGACAGGGTCCGGGGAGCTGTTTTTT CASSPVTGSGELFF
TRBJ2-5 - TRBV7-9 TRBD1 TGTGCCAGCAGCTCCGGACAGGGGGGGACCCAGTACTTC CASSSGQGGTQYF
TRBJ1-2 - TRBV25-1 - TGTGCCAGCAGTGAGGGTGGCAGGATGCACTATGGCTACACCTTC CASSEGGRMHYGYTF
TRBJ2-1 - TRBV7-9 - TGTGCCAGCAGCAGGGGGGGCAGGGACACGGGTGAGCAGTTCTTC CASSRGGRDTGEQFF
TRBJ2-1 - TRBV13 - TGTGCCAGCAGCCCTACGGGGTACAATGAGCAGTTCTTC CASSPTGYNEQFF
TRBJ1-6 once TRBV5-5 - TGTGCCAGCAGGCCTCCGGCCCTCACGGGTTCACCCCTCCACTTT CASRPPALTGSPLHF
TRBJ1-1 few TRBV11-2 - TGTGCCAGCAGCCCGTTGGGCACTGAAGCTTTCTTT CASSPLGTEAFF
TRBJ1-1 once TRBV5-1 - TGCGCCAGCAGCTTGGGAGGGGCCAACACTGAAGCTTTCTTT CASSLGGANTEAFF
TRBJ2-3 - TRBV7-2 - TGTGCCAGCAGCTTACAGGTCACAGATACGCAGTATTTT CASSLQVTDTQYF
TRBJ1-1 - TRBV12-5 - TGTGCTAGTGGTTCCCCTCGGACAAAAGCTTTCTTT CASGSPRTKAFF
TRBJ1-6 - TRBV27 TRBD1 TGTGCCAGCAGTTTTCTTGGGACAGGGGTTTCACCCCTCCACTTT CASSFLGTGVSPLHF
TRBJ2-7 - TRBV5-1 TRBD2 TGCGCCAGCAGCTTGGGACTAGCGGGGGATTACGAGCAGTACTTC CASSLGLAGDYEQYF
TRBJ2-3 - TRBV5-1 - TGCGCCAGCATTCCGTCACAGGGAGAACGGCTCACAGATACGCAGTATTTT CASIPSQGERLTDTQYF
TRBJ1-3 - TRBV12-5 - TGTGCTAGTGGTCCCCCTGTAGGAAACACCATATATTTT CASGPPVGNTIYF
TRBJ2-7 - TRBV6-5 - TGTGCCAGCAGTTGGACAACTCTTCCCTACGAGCAGTACTTC CASSWTTLPYEQYF
TRBJ1-5 - TRBV19 - TGTGCCAGTAGTATCCGGGGGGGCAGCTATAGCAATCAGCCCCAGCATTTT CASSIRGGSYSNQPQHF
TRBJ2-5 - TRBV5-1 TRBD2 TGCGCCAGCAGCTTGGCCGCGGGGGACGAGACCCAGTACTTC CASSLAAGDETQYF
TRBJ2-5 - TRBV7-2 TRBD2 TGTGCCAGCAGCTTCGGGACTAGCGGGGGAACGACCCAGTACTTC CASSFGTSGGTTQYF
TRBJ2-5 - TRBV5-4 - TGTGCCAGCAGCGGGCCTGAAGGGCCCCAGTACTTC CASSGPEGPQYF